What follows are 6 T cell receptor beta chains derived from one specimen sequenced in a study of blood T cell repertoires in COVID-19. Assay: immunoSEQ multiplex PCR; the TCRdb copy retains only in-frame clones and omits some. This sample has about 110,000 clones, with 60% to 80% found just once. Specimen: peripheral blood. The source of these receptors is a woman older than 75 with active or convalescent COVID-19.

The rearrangement links TRBV10-3 to TRBJ2-6; 12 bases agree with TRBD2. With 5 bases clipped from V and 0 bases from J, the junction kept 5 bases outside the gene matches. Looked up from germline, CDR1 is ENHRY and CDR2 is SYGVKD. This CDR3 is built from 18 residues. The CDR3 protein is CAISPTSGSPSGANVLTF. The CDR3 nucleotides are TGTGCCATCAGTCCGACTAGCGGGAGCCCCTCTGGGGCCAACGTCCTGACTTTC.

The rearrangement joins TRBV5-1 to TRBJ2-7, with 9 bases identical to TRBD2. From germline, CDR1 is SGHRS and CDR2 YFSETQ. Unmatched junction bases numbered 6, after V lost 0 bases and J lost 5 bases. The CDR3 contains 15 residues. This CDR3 is CASSLVGGRGDEQYF. CDR3 coding DNA: TGCGCCAGCAGCTTGGTCGGCGGGAGGGGTGACGAGCAGTACTTC. Full variable domain (remainder filled in from reference TRBV5-1 and TRBJ2-7): KAGVTQTPRYLIKTRGQQVTLSCSPISGHRSVSWYQQTPGQGLQFLFEYFSETQRNKGNFPGRFSGRQFSNSRSEMNVSTLELGDSALYLCASSLVGGRGDEQYFGPGTRLTVT.

The chain employs TRBV12-3 or TRBV12-4 and TRBJ2-7; 8 bases agree with TRBD2. The CDR3 consists of 13 residues. V shed 5 bases and J 5 bases; nucleotides not matched to a gene: 5. Here the CDR3 DNA reads TGTGCCAGCAGTGGGACTAGATTTCACGAGCAGTACTTC. Translating it yields CASSGTRFHEQYF.

Written as DNA, the CDR3 is TGTGCCAGCAGCCAAAACCCAGGTCCAGATACGCAGTATTTT. This codes for CASSQNPGPDTQYF. The chain is built from TRBV3-1 (or the pseudogene TRBV3-2) and TRBJ2-3; D unresolved. The CDR3 is made up of 14 amino acids. Between the trimmed V and J ends, which lost 2 bases and 4 bases, there was a span of 10 bases. In germline, CDR1 is LGHDT, CDR2 YNNKEL (reference sequence).

The CDR3 nucleotides are TGTGCCAGCAGCTTAGCGAGGTGGCTAGCGGGCTACAATGAGCAGTTCTTC. Translated: CASSLARWLAGYNEQFF. The chain is built from TRBV7-9 and TRBJ2-1; 8 bases align to TRBD2. The J segment lost 3 bases and the V segment lost 0 bases, leaving 7 bases of the junction unmatched. This CDR3 spans 17 amino acids. Germline loops: CDR1 SEHNR, CDR2 FQNEAQ (reference sequence).

The chain is built from TRBV7-8 and TRBJ2-7; possibly TRBD1 for D (6 bases). V dropped 5 bases and J dropped 7 bases, with 21 bases sitting between them. Germline loops: CDR1 SGHVS, CDR2 FQNEAQ. The CDR3 sequence is 15 residues long. The CDR3 DNA is TGTGCCAGCAGCCGAGTCGCGGTGGGGGCGAGGGAGCAGTACTTC. This sequence encodes CASSRVAVGAREQYF.